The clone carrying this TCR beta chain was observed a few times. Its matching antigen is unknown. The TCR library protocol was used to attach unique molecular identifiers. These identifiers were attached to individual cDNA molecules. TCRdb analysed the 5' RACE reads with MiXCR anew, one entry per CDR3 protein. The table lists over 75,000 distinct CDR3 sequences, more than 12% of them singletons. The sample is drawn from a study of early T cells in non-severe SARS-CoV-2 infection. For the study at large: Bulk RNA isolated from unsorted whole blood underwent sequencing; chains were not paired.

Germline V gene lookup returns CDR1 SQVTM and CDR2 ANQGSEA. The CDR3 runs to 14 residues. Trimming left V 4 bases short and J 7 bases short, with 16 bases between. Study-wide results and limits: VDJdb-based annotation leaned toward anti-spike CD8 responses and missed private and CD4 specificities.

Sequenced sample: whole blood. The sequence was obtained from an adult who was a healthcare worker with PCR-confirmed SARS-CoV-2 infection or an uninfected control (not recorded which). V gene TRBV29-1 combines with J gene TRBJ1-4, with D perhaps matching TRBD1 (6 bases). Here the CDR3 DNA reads TGCAGCGTTGGGAGGAGGGGGGCTGGTGAAAAACTGTTTTTT. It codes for CSVGRRGAGEKLFF.